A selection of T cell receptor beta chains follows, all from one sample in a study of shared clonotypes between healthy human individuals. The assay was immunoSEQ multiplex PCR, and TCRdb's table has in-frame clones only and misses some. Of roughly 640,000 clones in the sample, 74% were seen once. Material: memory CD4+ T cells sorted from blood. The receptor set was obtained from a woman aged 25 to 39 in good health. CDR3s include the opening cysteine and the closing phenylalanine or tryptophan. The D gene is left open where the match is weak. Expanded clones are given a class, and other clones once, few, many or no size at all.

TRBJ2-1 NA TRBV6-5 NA TGTGCCAGCAGTTACGGCAGGGGAGTGAATGAGCAGTTCTTC CASSYGRGVNEQFF
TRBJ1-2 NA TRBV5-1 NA TGCGCCAGCAGCCTCCCTGGGGGTGGCGGTGGCTACACCTTC CASSLPGGGGGYTF
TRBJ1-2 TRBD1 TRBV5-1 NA TGCGCCAGCAGCGATGGGAGGGACAGGGTCAGCTACACCTTC CASSDGRDRVSYTF
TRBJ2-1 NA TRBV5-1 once TGCGCCAGCAGCTTGACTAGTCCCTCCTACAATGAGCAGTTCTTC CASSLTSPSYNEQFF
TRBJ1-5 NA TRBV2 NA TGTGCCAGCAGTGCCATTGGGACGGATCAGCCCCAGCATTTT CASSAIGTDQPQHF
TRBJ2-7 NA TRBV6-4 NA TGTGCCAGCATCGGCAGGGAATACGAGCAGTACTTC CASIGREYEQYF
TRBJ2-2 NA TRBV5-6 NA TGTGCCAGTTCCCTAAGGGGCGCGGGCGGGGAGCTGTTTTTT CASSLRGAGGELFF
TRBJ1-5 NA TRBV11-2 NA TGTGCCAGCAGCTTATCAGGGTCTTCGGGCAATCAGCCCCAGCATTTT CASSLSGSSGNQPQHF
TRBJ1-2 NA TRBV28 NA TGTGCCAGCAGTTTACGCCCCACAGGGCTACTCTATGGCTACACCTTC CASSLRPTGLLYGYTF
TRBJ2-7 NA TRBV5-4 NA TGTGCCAGCAGTTACGGACAGTACTACGAGCAGTACTTC CASSYGQYYEQYF
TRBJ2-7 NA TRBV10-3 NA TGTGCCATCAGTGAGTCACACGAGCAGTACTTC CAISESHEQYF
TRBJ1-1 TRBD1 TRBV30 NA TGTGCCTGGAAGGACAGGCGTGGAACTGAAGCTTTCTTT CAWKDRRGTEAFF
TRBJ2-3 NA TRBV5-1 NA TGCGCCAGCAGTGCCGGGACACAGGGCACAGATACGCAGTATTTT CASSAGTQGTDTQYF
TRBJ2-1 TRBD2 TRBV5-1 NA TGCGCCAGCAGCATTAGCGGGGGTTACAATGAGCAGTTCTTC CASSISGGYNEQFF
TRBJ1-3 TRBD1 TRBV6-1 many TGTGCCAGCAGTGAAGCCTGGACAGGGAGAAACACCATATATTTT CASSEAWTGRNTIYF
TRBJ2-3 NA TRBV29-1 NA TGCAGCGTTCGACGGACAGAGGGAGATACGCAGTATTTT CSVRRTEGDTQYF
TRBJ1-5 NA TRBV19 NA TGTGCCAGTAGTATCCAGATAACTAGCAATCAGCCCCAGCATTTT CASSIQITSNQPQHF